What follows are 18 T cell receptor beta chains derived from one specimen sequenced in a study of shared clonotypes between healthy human individuals. Naive CD8 populations comprised CD45RO-negative cells positively selected for CCR7, excluding terminally differentiated effector memory CD45RA+ cells. Using immunoSEQ multiplex PCR, the repertoire was profiled, and TCRdb retains in-frame clones only, with some absent. The data show about 820,000 clones, with around 92% seen just once and nearly 25% held by the top ten. Sequencing was carried out using naive CD8+ T cells sorted from blood. Receptors were obtained from a man under 40 in good health.

This clone came up once. The chain recombines TRBV4-1 with TRBJ2-2; maybe TRBD2 (6 bases). Germline V lookup: CDR1 MGHRA, CDR2 YSYEKL. The CDR3 spans 15 residues. Trimming took off 2 bases at V and 6 bases at J, with 13 bases between the two ends. CDR3 residues: CASSQQVERAGELFF. Here the CDR3 DNA reads TGCGCCAGCAGCCAACAGGTGGAGCGGGCCGGGGAGCTGTTTTTT.

This chain links TRBV9 with TRBJ1-1; no definite D call. The CDR3 runs to 14 residues. Trimming shortened V by 3 bases and J by 4 bases, and 13 bases separated the two germline ends. Germline CDR1 SGDLS, CDR2 YYNGEE. The CDR3 region has the DNA TGTGCCAGCAGCGCCTCTGGGGTCAGCACTGAAGCTTTCTTT. Protein sequence: CASSASGVSTEAFF.

The V and J genes are TRBV13 and TRBJ2-1; D gene ambiguous. CDR3 size: 16 residues. Trimming removed 0 bases from V and 8 bases from J, with 17 bases in between. The V gene's germline CDR1 is PRHDT and CDR2 FYEKMQ (reference sequence). This CDR3 is CASSLGASTEGYEQFF. As DNA, the CDR3 is TGTGCCAGCAGCTTAGGTGCGTCAACGGAAGGATATGAGCAGTTCTTC.

The rearrangement links TRBV7-9 to TRBJ1-2; 9 nucleotides align to TRBD1. The CDR3 length is 15 residues. Germline CDR1 and CDR2: SEHNR and FQNEAQ (reference sequence). V trimming: 5 bases; J trimming: 0 bases; junction bases outside the gene matches: 4. CDR3 in DNA: TGTGCCAGCAGCGGCGGGACAGGGCCTAACTATGGCTACACCTTC. This translates into CASSGGTGPNYGYTF.

This chain joins TRBV29-1 and TRBJ2-3; D might be TRBD1 (5 bases). Germline V gene sequence: CDR1 SQVTM, CDR2 ANQGSEA. The CDR3 spans 13 residues. The V and J ends lost 7 bases and 0 bases respectively, with 11 bases between them. The CDR3 loop is CSATATSTDTQYF. The CDR3 bases are TGCAGCGCGACAGCGACTAGCACAGATACGCAGTATTTT.

This clone was counted a single time. V gene TRBV10-3 combines with J gene TRBJ2-2; D is possibly TRBD2 (6 bases). V lost 9 bases and J 6 bases, leaving 23 bases between the germline ends. Germline assignment: CDR1 ENHRY and CDR2 SYGVKD. The length of the CDR3 is 16 residues. CDR3 loop: CAILPALANGPGELFF. The CDR3 DNA follows: TGTGCCATTCTCCCGGCCCTAGCGAACGGGCCCGGGGAGCTGTTTTTT.

The chain combines TRBV7-9 with TRBJ1-2; 9 bases agree with TRBD1. This CDR3 comprises 14 residues. V shed 4 bases, J shed 6 bases, and the junction held 6 bases outside the gene matches. Per germline, CDR1 SEHNR and CDR2 FQNEAQ (reference sequence). The CDR3 DNA reads TGTGCCAGCAGCTCGGGACAGGGTGGGCATGGCTACACCTTC. Translated: CASSSGQGGHGYTF.

In the case of this clone: Distinct nucleotide sequences in the sample also encode this CDR3. This sequence joins TRBV4-1 and TRBJ2-1; D might be TRBD2 (6 bases). The germline gives CDR1 MGHRA, CDR2 YSYEKL. The CDR3 consists of 12 residues. Trimming pared 3 bases from V and 8 bases from J, leaving 8 bases between. CDR3 nucleotide sequence: TGCGCCAGCAGCCAGGAGGGCTATGAGCAGTTCTTC. It is translated as CASSQEGYEQFF.

The V call is TRBV6-6, the J call TRBJ1-4; TRBD1 agrees at 8 bases. The junction had 6 bases not matched to a gene; V was cut back by 4 bases and J by 8 bases. This CDR3 is 14 amino acids long. The germline CDR1 and CDR2 sequences are MNHNY and SVGAGI (reference sequence). Here the CDR3 DNA reads TGTGCCAGCAGTTTGCAGGGGGCCGCGGAAAAACTGTTTTTT. Protein: CASSLQGAAEKLFF.

The chain uses TRBV30 and TRBJ2-1; TRBD2 matches at 13 bases. Germline V gene sequence: CDR1 GTSNPN, CDR2 SVGIG (reference sequence). The CDR3 is made up of 13 amino acids. Trimming at V came to 4 bases and at J to 8 bases, leaving 2 bases not matched to a gene. The CDR3 reads CAWTGLAGDEQFF. For the CDR3, the DNA is TGTGCCTGGACAGGACTAGCGGGAGATGAGCAGTTCTTC. Using reference TRBV30 and TRBJ2-1 for the parts outside the CDR3, the full variable domain is SQTIHQWPATLVQPVGSPLSLECTVEGTSNPNLYWYRQAAGRGLQLLFYSVGIGQISSEVPQNLSASRPQDRQFILSSKKLLLSDSGFYLCAWTGLAGDEQFFGPGTRLTVL.

This rearrangement joins TRBV19 to TRBJ2-1; D gene uncertain. The CDR3 extends over 13 amino acids. Trimming removed 3 bases at V and 8 bases at J, with 11 bases between. Germline values: CDR1 LNHDA, CDR2 SQIVND (reference sequence). The CDR3 DNA is TGTGCCAGTAGTATGACCCTGAGCGATGAGCAGTTCTTC. It specifies CASSMTLSDEQFF.

The CDR3 region is CASSQQLAGGLDTQYF. DNA of the CDR3: TGCGCCAGCAGCCAACAACTAGCGGGAGGATTAGATACGCAGTATTTT. The V and J genes are TRBV4-1 and TRBJ2-3, with 12 bases lining up with TRBD2. CDR1 is MGHRA, CDR2 YSYEKL, per germline. Germline trimming cut 2 bases from V and 5 bases from J; bases unmatched to any gene: 5. The CDR3 has 16 amino acids.

The chain combines TRBV11-2 with TRBJ1-5, with TRBD1 as a possible D gene (6 bases). The CDR3 has 14 amino acids. The V gene lost 2 bases and the J gene lost 9 bases, with 14 bases spanning the gap. Germline V CDR1 and CDR2: SGHAT, FQNNGV. The CDR3 region has the DNA TGTGCCAGCAGCTTAACAGGGTCCTTGTGGCCCCAGCATTTT. Protein sequence: CASSLTGSLWPQHF.

The chain links TRBV28 to TRBJ1-5; D is possibly TRBD1 (5 bases). The CDR3 spans 14 residues. Germline V gives CDR1 MDHEN, CDR2 SYDVKM. V lost 7 bases to trimming and J lost 3 bases, with 13 bases between them. The CDR3 DNA reads TGTGCCAGCAATGTCCACAGGAACAATCAGCCCCAGCATTTT. Protein: CASNVHRNNQPQHF.

The V and J genes are TRBV27 and TRBJ1-3; D unresolved. The CDR3 contains 15 residues. V was clipped by 4 bases and J by 0 bases, with 10 bases between them. Germline lookup yields CDR1 MNHEY and CDR2 SMNVEV (reference sequence). The CDR3 here is CASSSRAGSGNTIYF. Here the CDR3 DNA reads TGTGCCAGCAGTTCCCGGGCGGGCTCTGGAAACACCATATATTTT.

This clone was seen just once. This chain connects TRBV11-2 to TRBJ2-1, with D perhaps TRBD2 (5 bases). The germline V gene encodes CDR1 SGHAT and CDR2 FQNNGV. The CDR3 has 17 amino acids. V lost 4 bases to trimming and J lost 2 bases, with 18 bases between them. The CDR3 region is CASSSIVGVMTYNEQFF. The DNA of the CDR3 is TGTGCCAGCAGCTCTATAGTGGGAGTTATGACCTACAATGAGCAGTTCTTC.

J is TRBJ2-1 and V is TRBV7-9, with D perhaps matching TRBD2 (5 bases). Germline V lookup: CDR1 SEHNR, CDR2 FQNEAQ (reference sequence). V lost 6 bases to trimming and J lost 3 bases, with 18 bases between them. The CDR3 totals 16 residues. The CDR3 nucleotides are TGTGCCAGCAGTCCGAGGGAAGCGGAGGTCTACAATGAGCAGTTCTTC. As protein: CASSPREAEVYNEQFF. The whole variable domain, filled in from reference TRBV7-9 and TRBJ2-1, reads DTGVSQNPRHKITKRGQNVTFRCDPISEHNRLYWYRQTLGQGPEFLTYFQNEAQLEKSRLLSDRFSAERPKGSFSTLEIQRTEQGDSAMYLCASSPREAEVYNEQFFGPGTRLTVL.

This chain links TRBV9 with TRBJ2-5; 8 nucleotides align to TRBD2. The germline V gene has CDR1 SGDLS and CDR2 YYNGEE. After removal of 4 bases from V and 1 base from J, the junction contained 3 bases not matched to a gene. The CDR3 spans 14 residues. CDR3 residues: CASSPAGVQETQYF. The CDR3 DNA sequence: TGTGCCAGCAGCCCAGCGGGGGTCCAAGAGACCCAGTACTTC.